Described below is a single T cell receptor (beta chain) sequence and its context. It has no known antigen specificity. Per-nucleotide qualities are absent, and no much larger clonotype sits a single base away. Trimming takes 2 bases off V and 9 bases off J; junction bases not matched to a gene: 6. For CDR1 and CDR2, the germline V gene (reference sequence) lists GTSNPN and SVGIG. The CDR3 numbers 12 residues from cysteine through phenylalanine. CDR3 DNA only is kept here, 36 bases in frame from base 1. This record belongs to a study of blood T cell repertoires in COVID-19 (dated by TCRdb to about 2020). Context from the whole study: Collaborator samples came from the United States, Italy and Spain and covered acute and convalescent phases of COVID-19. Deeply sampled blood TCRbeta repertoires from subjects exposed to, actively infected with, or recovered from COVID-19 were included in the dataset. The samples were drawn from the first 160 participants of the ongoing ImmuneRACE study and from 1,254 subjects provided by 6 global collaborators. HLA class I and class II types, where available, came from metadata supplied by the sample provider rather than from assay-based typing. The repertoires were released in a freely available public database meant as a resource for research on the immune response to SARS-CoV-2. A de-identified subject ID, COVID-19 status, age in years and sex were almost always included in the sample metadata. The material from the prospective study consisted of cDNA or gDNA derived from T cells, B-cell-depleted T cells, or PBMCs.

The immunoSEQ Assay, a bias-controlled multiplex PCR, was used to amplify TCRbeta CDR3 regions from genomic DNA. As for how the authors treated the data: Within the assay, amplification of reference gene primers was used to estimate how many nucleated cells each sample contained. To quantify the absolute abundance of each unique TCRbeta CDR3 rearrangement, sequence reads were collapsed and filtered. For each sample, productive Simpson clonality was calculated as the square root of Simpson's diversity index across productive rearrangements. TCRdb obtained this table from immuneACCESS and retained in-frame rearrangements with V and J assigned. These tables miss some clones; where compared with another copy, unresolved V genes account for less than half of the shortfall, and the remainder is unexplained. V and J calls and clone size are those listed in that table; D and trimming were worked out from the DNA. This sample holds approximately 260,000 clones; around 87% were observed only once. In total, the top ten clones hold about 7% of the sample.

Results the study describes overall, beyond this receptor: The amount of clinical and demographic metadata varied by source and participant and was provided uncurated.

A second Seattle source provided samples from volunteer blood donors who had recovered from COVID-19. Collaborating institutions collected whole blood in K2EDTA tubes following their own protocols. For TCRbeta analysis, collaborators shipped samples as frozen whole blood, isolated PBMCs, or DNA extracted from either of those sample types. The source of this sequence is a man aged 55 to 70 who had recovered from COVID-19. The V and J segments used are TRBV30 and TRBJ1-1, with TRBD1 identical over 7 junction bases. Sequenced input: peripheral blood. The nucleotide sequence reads TGTGCCTGGAGTAAACAGGGGTTTAAAGCTTTCTTT. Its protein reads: CAWSKQGFKAFF.